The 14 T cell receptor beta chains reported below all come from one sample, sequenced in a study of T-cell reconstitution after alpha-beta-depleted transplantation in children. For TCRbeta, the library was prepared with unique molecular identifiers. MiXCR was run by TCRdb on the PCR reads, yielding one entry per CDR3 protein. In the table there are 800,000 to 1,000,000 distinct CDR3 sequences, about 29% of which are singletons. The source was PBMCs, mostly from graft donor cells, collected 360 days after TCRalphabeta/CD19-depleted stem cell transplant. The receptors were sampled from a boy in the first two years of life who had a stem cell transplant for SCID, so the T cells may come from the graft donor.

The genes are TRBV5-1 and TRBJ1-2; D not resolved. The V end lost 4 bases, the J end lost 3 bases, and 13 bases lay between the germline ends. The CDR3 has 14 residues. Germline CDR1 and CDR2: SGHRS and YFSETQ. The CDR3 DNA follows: TGCGCCAGCAGCGTGGGCGGCGGTCACTATGGCTACACCTTC. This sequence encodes CASSVGGGHYGYTF.

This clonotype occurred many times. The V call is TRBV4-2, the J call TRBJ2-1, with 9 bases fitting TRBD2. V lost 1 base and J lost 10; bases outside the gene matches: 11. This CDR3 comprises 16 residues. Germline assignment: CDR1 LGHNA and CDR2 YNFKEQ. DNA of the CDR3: TGTGCCAGCAGCCAAGTTTTAGCGGGGGCCCCCTGGGAGCAGTTCTTC. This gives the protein CASSQVLAGAPWEQFF.

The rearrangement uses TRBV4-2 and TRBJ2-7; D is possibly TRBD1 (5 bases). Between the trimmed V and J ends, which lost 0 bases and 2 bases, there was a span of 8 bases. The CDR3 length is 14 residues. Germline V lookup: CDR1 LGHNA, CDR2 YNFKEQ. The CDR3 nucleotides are TGTGCCAGCAGCCAAGACAGGGTCACCTACGAGCAGTACTTC. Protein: CASSQDRVTYEQYF.

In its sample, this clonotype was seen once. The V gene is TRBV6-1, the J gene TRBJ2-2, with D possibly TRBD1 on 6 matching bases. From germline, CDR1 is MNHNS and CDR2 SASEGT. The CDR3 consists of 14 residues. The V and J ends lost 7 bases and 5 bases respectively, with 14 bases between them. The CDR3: CASTPIRGTGELFF. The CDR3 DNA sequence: TGTGCCAGCACCCCGATCAGGGGTACCGGGGAGCTGTTTTTT.

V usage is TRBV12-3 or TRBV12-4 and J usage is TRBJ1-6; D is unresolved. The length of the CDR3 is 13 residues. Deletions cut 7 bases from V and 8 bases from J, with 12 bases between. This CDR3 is CASNWENDSPLHF. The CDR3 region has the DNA TGTGCCAGCAATTGGGAGAATGATTCACCCCTCCACTTT.

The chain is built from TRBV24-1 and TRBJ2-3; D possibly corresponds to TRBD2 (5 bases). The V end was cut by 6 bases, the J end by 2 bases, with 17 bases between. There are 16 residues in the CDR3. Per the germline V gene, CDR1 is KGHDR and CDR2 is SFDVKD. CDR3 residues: CATSQRGLVDTDTQYF. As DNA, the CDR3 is TGTGCCACCAGTCAAAGAGGACTGGTCGACACAGATACGCAGTATTTT.

The CDR3 DNA sequence: TGCAGTGCTAGAGCCCTGGTACAGGGGGACGAGCAGTACTTC. Translation gives CSARALVQGDEQYF. The J gene is TRBJ2-7, the V gene TRBV20-1; 8 nucleotides agree with TRBD1. J lost 5 bases, V lost 1 base, and 7 bases had no gene match. The CDR3 contains 14 residues. Germline-derived CDR1 and CDR2 are DFQATT and SNEGSKA (reference sequence).

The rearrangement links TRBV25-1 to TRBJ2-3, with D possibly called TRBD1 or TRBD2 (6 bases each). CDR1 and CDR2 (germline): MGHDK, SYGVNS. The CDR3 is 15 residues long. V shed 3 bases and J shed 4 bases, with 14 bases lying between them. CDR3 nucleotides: TGTGCCAGCAGTGAGAGGGGGGCCTGGTCAGATACGCAGTATTTT. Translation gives CASSERGAWSDTQYF.

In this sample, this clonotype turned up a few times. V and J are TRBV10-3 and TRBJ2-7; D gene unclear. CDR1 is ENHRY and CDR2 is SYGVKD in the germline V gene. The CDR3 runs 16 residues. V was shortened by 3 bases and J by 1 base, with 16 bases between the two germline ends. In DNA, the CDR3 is TGTGCCATCAGTGACTCAAAGGGTCGAGGTTCCTACGAGCAGTACTTC. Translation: CAISDSKGRGSYEQYF.

Written as DNA, the CDR3 is TGTGCCAGCAGCTCGATCTCATTGGGCGAGCAGTTCTTC. Translation gives CASSSISLGEQFF. This rearrangement joins TRBV12-3 or TRBV12-4 to TRBJ2-1; no clear D gene. The CDR3 covers 13 residues. V was cut by 6 bases and J by 10 bases, with 16 bases left in between.

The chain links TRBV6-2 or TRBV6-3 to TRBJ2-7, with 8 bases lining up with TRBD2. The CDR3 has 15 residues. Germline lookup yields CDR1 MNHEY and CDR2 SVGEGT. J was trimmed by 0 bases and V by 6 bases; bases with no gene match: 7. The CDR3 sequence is CASSTLADPSYEQYF. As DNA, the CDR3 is TGTGCCAGCAGCACACTAGCGGACCCCTCCTACGAGCAGTACTTC.

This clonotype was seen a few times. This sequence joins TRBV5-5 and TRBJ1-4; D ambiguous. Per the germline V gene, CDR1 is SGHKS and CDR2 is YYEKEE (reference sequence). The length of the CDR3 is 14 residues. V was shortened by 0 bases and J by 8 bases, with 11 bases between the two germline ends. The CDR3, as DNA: TGTGCCAGCAGCTTGGCTGGGGTTGAGGAAAAACTGTTTTTT. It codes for CASSLAGVEEKLFF.

Written as DNA, the CDR3 is TGTGCCAGCAGTGAATGGGGGGGGGAGATCACAGATACGCAGTATTTT. Its protein is CASSEWGGEITDTQYF. The V and J genes are TRBV2 and TRBJ2-3, with TRBD2 identical over 7 bases. Trimming cost V 2 bases and J 2 bases; bases outside gene matches: 7. From germline, CDR1 is SNHLY and CDR2 FYNNEI. The length of the CDR3 is 16 residues.

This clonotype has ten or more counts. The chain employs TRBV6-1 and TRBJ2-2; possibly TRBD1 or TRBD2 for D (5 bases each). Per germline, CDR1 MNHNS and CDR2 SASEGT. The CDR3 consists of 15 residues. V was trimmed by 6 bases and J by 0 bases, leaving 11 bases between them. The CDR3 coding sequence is TGTGCCAGCAGCCGGGACCGGGCGAACACCGGGGAGCTGTTTTTT. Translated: CASSRDRANTGELFF.